By sample share, the clone carrying this TCR beta chain is medium-sized (0.01 to 0.1%). This sample stems from a study of T cells after yellow fever vaccination. Notes on the study in general: CD4 and CD8 compartments shared a small share of clonotypes, likely from convergent recombination. At 95% to 98% for CD4 and approximately 89% for CD8, most primary-vaccination clones showed up again after the booster.

Synthesis of TCR cDNA relied on 5'RACE template switching, which attached a universal primer site and UMIs. TCRdb re-analysed the 5' RACE reads in MiXCR, keeping a single row per CDR3 protein. The data show roughly 45,000 distinct CDR3 sequences, almost 7% seen once. Germline V lookup: CDR1 SEHNR, CDR2 FQNEAQ (reference sequence). The V end was cut by 8 bases, the J end by 1 base, with 6 bases between. This CDR3 spans 12 amino acids. The chain employs TRBV7-9 and TRBJ2-1; no clear D gene. This receptor was identified in a man aged 25 to 40 who received the YFV17D yellow fever vaccine. Sample: CD8+ T cells not binding an NS4B(214-222) dextramer, sorted from PBMCs, taken 45 days after the yellow fever booster vaccination. The CDR3 DNA sequence: TGTGCCAGCGCACGATCCTACAATGAGCAGTTCTTC. Residues: CASARSYNEQFF.